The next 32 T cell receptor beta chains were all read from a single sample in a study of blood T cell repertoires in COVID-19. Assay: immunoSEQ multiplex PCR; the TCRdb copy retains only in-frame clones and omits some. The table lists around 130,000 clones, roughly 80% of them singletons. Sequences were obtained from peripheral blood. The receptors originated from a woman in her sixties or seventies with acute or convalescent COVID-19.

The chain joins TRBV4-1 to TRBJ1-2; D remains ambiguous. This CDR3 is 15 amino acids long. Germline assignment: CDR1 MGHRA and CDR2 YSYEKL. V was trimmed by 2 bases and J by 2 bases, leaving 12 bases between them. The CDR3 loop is CASSQSLGENYGYTF. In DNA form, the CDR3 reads TGCGCCAGCAGCCAATCCTTAGGAGAGAACTATGGCTACACCTTC.

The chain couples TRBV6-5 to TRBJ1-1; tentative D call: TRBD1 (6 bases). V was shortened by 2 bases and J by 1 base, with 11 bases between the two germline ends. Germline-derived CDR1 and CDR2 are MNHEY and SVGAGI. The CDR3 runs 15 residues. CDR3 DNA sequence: TGTGCCAGCAGTTACAGGGGGAGTTCGAACACTGAAGCTTTCTTT. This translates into CASSYRGSSNTEAFF.

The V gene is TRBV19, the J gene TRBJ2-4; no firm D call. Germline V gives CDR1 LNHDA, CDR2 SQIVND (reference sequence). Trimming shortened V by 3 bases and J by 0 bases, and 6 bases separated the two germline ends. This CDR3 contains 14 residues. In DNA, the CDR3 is TGTGCCAGTAGTATCTCACTAGCCAAAAACATTCAGTACTTC. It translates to CASSISLAKNIQYF.

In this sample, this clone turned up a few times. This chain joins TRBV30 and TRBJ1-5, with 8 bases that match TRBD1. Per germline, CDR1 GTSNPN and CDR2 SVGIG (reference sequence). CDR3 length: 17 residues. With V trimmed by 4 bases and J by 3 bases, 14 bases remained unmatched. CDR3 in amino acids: CAWTGKKGQEANQPQHF. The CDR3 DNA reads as TGTGCCTGGACCGGTAAAAAGGGACAGGAAGCCAATCAGCCCCAGCATTTT.

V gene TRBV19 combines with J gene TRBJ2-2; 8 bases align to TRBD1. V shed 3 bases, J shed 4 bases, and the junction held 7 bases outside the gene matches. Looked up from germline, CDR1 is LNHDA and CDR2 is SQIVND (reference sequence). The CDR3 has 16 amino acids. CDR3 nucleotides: TGTGCCAGTAGTATTAGGACAGGGTGGGTCACCGGGGAGCTGTTTTTT. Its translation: CASSIRTGWVTGELFF. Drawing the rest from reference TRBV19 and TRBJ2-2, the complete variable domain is DGGITQSPKYLFRKEGQNVTLSCEQNLNHDAMYWYRQDPGQGLRLIYYSQIVNDFQKGDIAEGYSVSREKKESFPLTVTSAQKNPTAFYLCASSIRTGWVTGELFFGEGSRLTVL.

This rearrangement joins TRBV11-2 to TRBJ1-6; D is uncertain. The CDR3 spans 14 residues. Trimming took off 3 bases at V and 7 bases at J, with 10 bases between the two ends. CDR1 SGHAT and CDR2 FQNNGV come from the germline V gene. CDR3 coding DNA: TGTGCCAGCAGCTTGGAGGGAGGAAATTCACCCCTCCACTTT. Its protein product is CASSLEGGNSPLHF. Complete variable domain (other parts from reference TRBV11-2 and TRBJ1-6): EAGVAQSPRYKIIEKRQSVAFWCNPISGHATLYWYQQILGQGPKLLIQFQNNGVVDDSQLPKDRFSAERLKGVDSTLKIQPAKLEDSAVYLCASSLEGGNSPLHFGNGTRLTVT.

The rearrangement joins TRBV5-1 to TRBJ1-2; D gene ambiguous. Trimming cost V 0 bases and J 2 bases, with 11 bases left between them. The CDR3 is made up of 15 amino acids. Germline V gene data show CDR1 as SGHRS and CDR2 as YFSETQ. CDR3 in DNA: TGCGCCAGCAGCTTGGGCGGGTCCTTCAACTATGGCTACACCTTC. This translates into CASSLGGSFNYGYTF.

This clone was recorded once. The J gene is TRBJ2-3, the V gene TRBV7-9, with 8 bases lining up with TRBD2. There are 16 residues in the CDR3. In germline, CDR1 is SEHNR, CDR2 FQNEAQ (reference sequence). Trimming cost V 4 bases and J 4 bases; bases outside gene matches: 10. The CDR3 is CASSSKAGAGPDTQYF. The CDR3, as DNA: TGTGCCAGCAGCTCAAAAGCGGGGGCAGGCCCAGATACGCAGTATTTT.

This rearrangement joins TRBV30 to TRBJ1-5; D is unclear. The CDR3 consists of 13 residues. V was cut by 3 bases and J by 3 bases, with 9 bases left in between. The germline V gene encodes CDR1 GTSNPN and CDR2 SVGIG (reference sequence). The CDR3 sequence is CAWREGLNQPQHF. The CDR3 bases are TGTGCCTGGAGGGAGGGTCTCAATCAGCCCCAGCATTTT.

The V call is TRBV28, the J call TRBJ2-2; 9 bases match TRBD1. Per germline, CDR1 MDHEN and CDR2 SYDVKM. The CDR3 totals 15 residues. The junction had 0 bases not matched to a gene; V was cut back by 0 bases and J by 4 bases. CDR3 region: CASSLWTGGTGELFF. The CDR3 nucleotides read TGTGCCAGCAGTTTATGGACAGGGGGCACCGGGGAGCTGTTTTTT.

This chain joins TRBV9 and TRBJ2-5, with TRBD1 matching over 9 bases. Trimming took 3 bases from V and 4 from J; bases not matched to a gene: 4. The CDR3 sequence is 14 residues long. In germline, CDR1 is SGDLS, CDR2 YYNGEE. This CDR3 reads CASSGQGGGETQYF. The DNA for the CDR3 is TGTGCCAGCAGCGGACAGGGGGGAGGAGAGACCCAGTACTTC.

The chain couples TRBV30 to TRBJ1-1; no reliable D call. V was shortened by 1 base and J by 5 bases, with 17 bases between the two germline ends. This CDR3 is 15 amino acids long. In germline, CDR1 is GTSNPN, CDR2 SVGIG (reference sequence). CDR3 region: CAWSDGVFRGTEAFF. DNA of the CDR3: TGTGCCTGGAGTGATGGGGTCTTCAGAGGGACTGAAGCTTTCTTT.

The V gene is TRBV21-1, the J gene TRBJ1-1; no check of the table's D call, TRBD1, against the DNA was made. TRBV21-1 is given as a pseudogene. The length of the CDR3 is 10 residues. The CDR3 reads CATLGDEAFF. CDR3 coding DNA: TGTGCCACCTTGGGCGATGAAGCTTTCTTT.

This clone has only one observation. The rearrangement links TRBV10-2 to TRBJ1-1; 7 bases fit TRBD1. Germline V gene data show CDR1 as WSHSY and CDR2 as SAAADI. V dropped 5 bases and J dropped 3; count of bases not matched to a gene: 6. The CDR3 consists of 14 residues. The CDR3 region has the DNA TGCGCCAGCAGTCGGACAGGTTTGGACACTGAAGCTTTCTTT. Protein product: CASSRTGLDTEAFF.

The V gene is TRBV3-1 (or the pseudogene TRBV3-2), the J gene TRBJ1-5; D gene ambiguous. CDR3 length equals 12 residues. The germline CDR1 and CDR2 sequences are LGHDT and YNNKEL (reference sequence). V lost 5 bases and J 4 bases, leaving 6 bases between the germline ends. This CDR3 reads CASSSPNQPQHF. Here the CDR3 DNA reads TGTGCCAGCAGCAGCCCGAATCAGCCCCAGCATTTT.

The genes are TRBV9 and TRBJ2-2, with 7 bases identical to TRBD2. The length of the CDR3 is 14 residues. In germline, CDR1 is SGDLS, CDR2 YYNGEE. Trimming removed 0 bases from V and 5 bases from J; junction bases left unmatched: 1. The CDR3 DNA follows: TGTGCCAGCAGCGTAGGGGAGGGGACCGGGGAGCTGTTTTTT. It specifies CASSVGEGTGELFF. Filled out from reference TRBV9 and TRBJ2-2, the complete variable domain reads DSGVTQTPKHLITATGQRVTLRCSPRSGDLSVYWYQQSLDQGLQFLIQYYNGEERAKGNILERFSAQQFPDLHSELNLSSLELGDSALYFCASSVGEGTGELFFGEGSRLTVL.

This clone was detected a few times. DNA for the CDR3: TGTGCCTACTCCATGAACACTGAAGCTTTCTTT. Encoded protein: CAYSMNTEAFF. The chain recombines TRBV30 with TRBJ1-1; D gene uncertain. Germline CDR1 reads GTSNPN; CDR2 reads SVGIG (reference sequence). This CDR3 has 11 residues. V gave up 7 bases and J gave up 0 bases, with 6 bases separating them.

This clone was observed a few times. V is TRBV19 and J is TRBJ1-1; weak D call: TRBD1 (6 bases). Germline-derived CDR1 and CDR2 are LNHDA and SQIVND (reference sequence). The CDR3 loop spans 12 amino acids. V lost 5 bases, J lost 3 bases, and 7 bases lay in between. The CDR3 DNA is TGTGCCAGTAGTGGACAGTACACTGAAGCTTTCTTT. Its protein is CASSGQYTEAFF.

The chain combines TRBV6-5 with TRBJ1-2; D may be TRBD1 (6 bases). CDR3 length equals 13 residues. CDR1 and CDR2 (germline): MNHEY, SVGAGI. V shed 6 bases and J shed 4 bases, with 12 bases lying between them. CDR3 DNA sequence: TGTGCCAGCAGCAAACCGGACAGCTATGGCTACACCTTC. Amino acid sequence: CASSKPDSYGYTF.

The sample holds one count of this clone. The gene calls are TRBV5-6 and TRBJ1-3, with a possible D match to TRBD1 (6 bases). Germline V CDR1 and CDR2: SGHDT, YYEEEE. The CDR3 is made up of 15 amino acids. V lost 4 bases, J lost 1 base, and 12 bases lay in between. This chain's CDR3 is CASSRSGTSGNTIYF. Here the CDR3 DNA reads TGTGCCAGCAGCCGTTCCGGGACATCTGGAAACACCATATATTTT. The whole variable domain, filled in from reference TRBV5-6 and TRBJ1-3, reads DAGVTQSPTHLIKTRGQQVTLRCSPKSGHDTVSWYQQALGQGPQFIFQYYEEEERQRGNFPDRFSGHQFPNYSSELNVNALLLGDSALYLCASSRSGTSGNTIYFGEGSWLTVV.

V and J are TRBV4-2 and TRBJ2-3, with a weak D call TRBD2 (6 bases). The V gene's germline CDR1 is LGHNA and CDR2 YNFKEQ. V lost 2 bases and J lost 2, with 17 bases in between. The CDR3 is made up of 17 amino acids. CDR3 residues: CASSQRSGRDPTDTQYF. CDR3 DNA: TGTGCCAGCAGCCAACGGTCAGGGCGGGATCCCACAGATACGCAGTATTTT.

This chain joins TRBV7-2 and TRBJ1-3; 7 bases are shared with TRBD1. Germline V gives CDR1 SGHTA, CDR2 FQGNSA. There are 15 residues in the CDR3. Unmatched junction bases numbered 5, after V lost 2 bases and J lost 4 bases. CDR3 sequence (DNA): TGTGCCAGCAGCTTATCAGGGGGTACAGGAAACACCATATATTTT. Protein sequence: CASSLSGGTGNTIYF.

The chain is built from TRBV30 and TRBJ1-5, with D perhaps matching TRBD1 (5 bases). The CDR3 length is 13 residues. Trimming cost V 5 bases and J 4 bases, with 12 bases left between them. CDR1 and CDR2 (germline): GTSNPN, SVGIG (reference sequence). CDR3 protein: CAWQGGGNQPQHF. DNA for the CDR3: TGTGCCTGGCAGGGTGGAGGGAATCAGCCCCAGCATTTT.

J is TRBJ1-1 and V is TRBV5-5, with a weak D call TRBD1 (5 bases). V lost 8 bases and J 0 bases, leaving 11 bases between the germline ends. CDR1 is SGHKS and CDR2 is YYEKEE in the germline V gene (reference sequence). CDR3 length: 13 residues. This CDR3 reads CASLGGMNTEAFF. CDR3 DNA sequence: TGTGCCAGTCTTGGGGGGATGAACACTGAAGCTTTCTTT.

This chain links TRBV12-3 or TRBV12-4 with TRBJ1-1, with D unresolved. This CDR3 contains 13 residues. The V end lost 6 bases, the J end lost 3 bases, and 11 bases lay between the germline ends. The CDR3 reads CASRQNADTEAFF. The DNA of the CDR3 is TGTGCCAGCAGACAAAACGCTGACACTGAAGCTTTCTTT.

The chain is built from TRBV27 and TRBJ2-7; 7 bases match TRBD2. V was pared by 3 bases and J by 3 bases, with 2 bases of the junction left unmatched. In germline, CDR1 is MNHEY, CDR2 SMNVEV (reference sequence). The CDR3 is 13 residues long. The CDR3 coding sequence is TGTGCCAGCAGTTTGTCGGGGGGCTACGAGCAGTACTTC. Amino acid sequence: CASSLSGGYEQYF.

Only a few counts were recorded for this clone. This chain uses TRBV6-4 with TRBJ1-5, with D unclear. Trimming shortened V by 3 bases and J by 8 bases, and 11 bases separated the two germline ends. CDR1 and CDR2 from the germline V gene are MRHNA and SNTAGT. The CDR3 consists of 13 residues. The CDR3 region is CASSELPAEPQHF. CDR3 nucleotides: TGTGCCAGCAGTGAACTACCGGCTGAGCCCCAGCATTTT.

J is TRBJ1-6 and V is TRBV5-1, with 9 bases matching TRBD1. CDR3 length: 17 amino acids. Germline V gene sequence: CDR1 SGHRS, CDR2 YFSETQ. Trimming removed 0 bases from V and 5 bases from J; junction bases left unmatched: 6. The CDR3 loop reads CASSLAGTGSNNSPLHF. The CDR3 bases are TGCGCCAGCAGCTTGGCCGGGACAGGGTCCAATAATTCACCCCTCCACTTT.

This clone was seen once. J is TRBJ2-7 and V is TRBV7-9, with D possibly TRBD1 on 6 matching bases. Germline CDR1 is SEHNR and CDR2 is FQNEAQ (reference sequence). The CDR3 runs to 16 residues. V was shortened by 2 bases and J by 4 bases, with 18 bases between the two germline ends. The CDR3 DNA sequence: TGTGCCAGCAGCTTAAAGCTGACCAGGGGCGGATACGAGCAGTACTTC. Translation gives CASSLKLTRGGYEQYF. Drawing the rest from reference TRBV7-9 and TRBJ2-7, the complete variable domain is DTGVSQNPRHKITKRGQNVTFRCDPISEHNRLYWYRQTLGQGPEFLTYFQNEAQLEKSRLLSDRFSAERPKGSFSTLEIQRTEQGDSAMYLCASSLKLTRGGYEQYFGPGTRLTVT.

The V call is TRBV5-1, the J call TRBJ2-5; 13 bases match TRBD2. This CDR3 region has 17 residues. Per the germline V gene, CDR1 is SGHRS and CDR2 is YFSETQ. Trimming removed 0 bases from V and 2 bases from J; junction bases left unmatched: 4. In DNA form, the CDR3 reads TGCGCCAGCAGCTTGGGTGGACTAGCGGGGGCACAAGAGACCCAGTACTTC. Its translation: CASSLGGLAGAQETQYF.

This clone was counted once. DNA of the CDR3: TGTGCCAGTAGCTTGGACAGCTACACCGGGGAGCTGTTTTTT. Protein: CASSLDSYTGELFF. This chain connects TRBV19 to TRBJ2-2; D perhaps matches TRBD1 (6 bases). Between the trimmed V and J ends, which lost 6 bases and 3 bases, there was a span of 11 bases. Germline V CDR1 and CDR2: LNHDA, SQIVND (reference sequence). CDR3 length: 14 residues. Full variable domain (rest looked up from reference TRBV19 and TRBJ2-2): DGGITQSPKYLFRKEGQNVTLSCEQNLNHDAMYWYRQDPGQGLRLIYYSQIVNDFQKGDIAEGYSVSREKKESFPLTVTSAQKNPTAFYLCASSLDSYTGELFFGEGSRLTVL.

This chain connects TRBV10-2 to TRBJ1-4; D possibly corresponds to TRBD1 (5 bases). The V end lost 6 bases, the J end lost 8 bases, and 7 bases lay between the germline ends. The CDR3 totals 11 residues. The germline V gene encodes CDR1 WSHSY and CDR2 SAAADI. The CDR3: CASRQAEKLFF. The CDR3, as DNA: TGCGCCAGCAGACAGGCCGAAAAACTGTTTTTT.